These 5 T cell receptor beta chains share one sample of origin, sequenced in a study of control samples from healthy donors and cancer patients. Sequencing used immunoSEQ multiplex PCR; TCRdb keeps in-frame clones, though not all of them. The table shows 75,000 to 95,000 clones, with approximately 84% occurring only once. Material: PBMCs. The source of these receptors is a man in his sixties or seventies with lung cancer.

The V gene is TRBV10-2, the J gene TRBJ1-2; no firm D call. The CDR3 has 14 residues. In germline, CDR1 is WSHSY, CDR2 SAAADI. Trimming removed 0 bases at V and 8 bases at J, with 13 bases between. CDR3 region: CASSESSAKGGYTF. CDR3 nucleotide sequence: TGCGCCAGCAGTGAGTCCAGTGCTAAGGGAGGCTACACCTTC.

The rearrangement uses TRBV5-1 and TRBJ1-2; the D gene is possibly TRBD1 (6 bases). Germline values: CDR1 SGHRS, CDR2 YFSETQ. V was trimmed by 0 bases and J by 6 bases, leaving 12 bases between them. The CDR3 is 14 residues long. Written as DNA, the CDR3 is TGCGCCAGCAGCTTGGGACAGGTTCAGAATGGCTACACCTTC. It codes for CASSLGQVQNGYTF.

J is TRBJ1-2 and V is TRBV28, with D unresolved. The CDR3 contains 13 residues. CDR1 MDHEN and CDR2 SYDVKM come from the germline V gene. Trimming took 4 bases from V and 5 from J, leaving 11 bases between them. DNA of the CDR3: TGTGCCAGCAGTTCCTCCGCCCCTTATGGCTACACCTTC. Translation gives CASSSSAPYGYTF.

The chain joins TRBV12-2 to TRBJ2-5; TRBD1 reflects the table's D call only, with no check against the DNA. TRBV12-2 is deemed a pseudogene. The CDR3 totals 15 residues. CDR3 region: CASRFVIQAQETQYF. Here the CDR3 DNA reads TGTGCAAGTCGCTTCGTTATACAGGCCCAAGAGACCCAGTACTTC.

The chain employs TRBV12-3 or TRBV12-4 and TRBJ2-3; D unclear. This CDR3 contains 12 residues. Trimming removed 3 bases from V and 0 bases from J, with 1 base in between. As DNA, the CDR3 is TGTGCCAGCAGTTTTAGCACAGATACGCAGTATTTT. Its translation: CASSFSTDTQYF.